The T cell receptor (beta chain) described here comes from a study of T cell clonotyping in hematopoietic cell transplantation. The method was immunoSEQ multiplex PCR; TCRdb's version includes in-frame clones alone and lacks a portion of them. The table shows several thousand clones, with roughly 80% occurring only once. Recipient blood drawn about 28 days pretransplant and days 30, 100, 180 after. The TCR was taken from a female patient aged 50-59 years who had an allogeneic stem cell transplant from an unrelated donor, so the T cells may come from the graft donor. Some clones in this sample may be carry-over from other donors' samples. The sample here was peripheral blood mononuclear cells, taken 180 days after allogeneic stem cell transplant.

For the CDR3, the DNA is TGTGCCAGTAGACTAGCGGGAGGGACCGGGGAGCTGTTTTTT. The encoded protein is CASRLAGGTGELFF. This sequence joins TRBV19 and TRBJ2-2; 13 nucleotides match TRBD2. The CDR3 length is 14 residues. J gave up 5 bases and V 6 bases, and 0 bases lay outside the gene matches. Germline CDR1 LNHDA, CDR2 SQIVND (reference sequence).